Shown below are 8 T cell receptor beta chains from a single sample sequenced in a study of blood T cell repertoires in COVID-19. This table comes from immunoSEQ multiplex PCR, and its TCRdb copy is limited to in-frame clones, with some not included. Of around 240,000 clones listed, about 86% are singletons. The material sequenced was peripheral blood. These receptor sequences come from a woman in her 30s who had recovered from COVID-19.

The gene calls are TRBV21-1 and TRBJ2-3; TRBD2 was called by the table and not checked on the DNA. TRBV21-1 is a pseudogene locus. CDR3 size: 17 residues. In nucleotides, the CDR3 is TGTGCCAGCAGCAAAGAGAAAGGACTAGCGAGTTCAGATACGCAGTATTTT. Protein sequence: CASSKEKGLASSDTQYF.

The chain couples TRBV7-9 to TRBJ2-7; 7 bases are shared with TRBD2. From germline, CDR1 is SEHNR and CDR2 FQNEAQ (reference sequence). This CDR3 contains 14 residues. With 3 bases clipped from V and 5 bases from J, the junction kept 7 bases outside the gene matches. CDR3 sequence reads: CASSFRGDRDEQYF. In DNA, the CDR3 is TGTGCCAGCAGCTTTCGGGGGGATCGCGACGAGCAGTACTTC.

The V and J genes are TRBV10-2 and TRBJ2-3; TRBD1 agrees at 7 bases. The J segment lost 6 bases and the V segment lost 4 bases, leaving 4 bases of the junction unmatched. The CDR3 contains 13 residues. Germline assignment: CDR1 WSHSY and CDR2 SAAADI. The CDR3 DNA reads TGCGCCAGCAGTGGAGGGGGCGTCGATACGCAGTATTTT. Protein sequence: CASSGGGVDTQYF.

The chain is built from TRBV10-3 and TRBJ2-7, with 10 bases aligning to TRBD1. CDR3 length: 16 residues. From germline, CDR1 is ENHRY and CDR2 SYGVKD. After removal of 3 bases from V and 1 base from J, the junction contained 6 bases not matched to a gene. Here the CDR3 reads CAISDSRTGGSYEQYF. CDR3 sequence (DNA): TGTGCCATCAGTGATTCTAGGACAGGGGGTTCCTACGAGCAGTACTTC.

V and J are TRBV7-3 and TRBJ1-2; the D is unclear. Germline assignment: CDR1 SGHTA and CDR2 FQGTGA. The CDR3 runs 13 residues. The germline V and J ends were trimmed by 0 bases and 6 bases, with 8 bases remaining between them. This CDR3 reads CASSLTRGNGYTF. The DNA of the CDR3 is TGTGCCAGCAGCTTAACGCGAGGGAATGGCTACACCTTC.

This chain's CDR3 is CATSRDFLAGGRETQYF. CDR3 DNA sequence: TGTGCCACCAGCAGAGATTTCCTAGCGGGGGGGCGAGAGACCCAGTACTTC. V usage is TRBV15 and J usage is TRBJ2-5; the match to TRBD2 covers 12 bases. Trimming at V came to 0 bases and at J to 4 bases, leaving 6 bases not matched to a gene. The CDR3 spans 17 residues. Germline CDR1 LNHNV, CDR2 YYDKDF (reference sequence).

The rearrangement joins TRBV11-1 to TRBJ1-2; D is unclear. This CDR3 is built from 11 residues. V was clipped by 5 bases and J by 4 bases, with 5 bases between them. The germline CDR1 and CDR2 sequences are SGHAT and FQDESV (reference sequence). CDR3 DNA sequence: TGTGCCAGCAGCCCCCTCTATGGCTACACCTTC. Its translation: CASSPLYGYTF.

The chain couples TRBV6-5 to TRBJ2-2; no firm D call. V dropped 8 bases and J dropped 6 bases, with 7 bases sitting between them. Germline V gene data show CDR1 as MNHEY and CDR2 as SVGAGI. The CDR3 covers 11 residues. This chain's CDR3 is CASEIAGELFF. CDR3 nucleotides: TGTGCCAGCGAGATCGCCGGGGAGCTGTTTTTT.